This T cell receptor (beta chain) was obtained from a study of graft-versus-host responses after intestinal transplantation. At the level of the study: Every recipient underwent anti-thymocyte globulin induction, then tacrolimus and steroids for roughly three years.

Clones were sequenced by immunoSEQ multiplex PCR, and TCRdb holds only the in-frame ones, with some missing. The data show some 10,000 clones, around four fifths seen once. Notes on this clone: The antigen is unknown.

Germline values: CDR1 MRHNA, CDR2 SNTAGT. The CDR3 length is 15 residues. V shed 4 bases, J shed 9 bases, and the junction held 9 bases outside the gene matches. Study findings and constraints: Recipient marrow held GvH clones, some first seen in ileum or blood.

The chain couples TRBV6-4 to TRBJ2-1, with 10 bases matching TRBD2. The TCR sequence derives from a human patient who received an intestinal transplant, so some T cells may come from the graft donor. This specimen was PBMCs, taken 494 days after intestinal transplant. The CDR3 nucleotides read TGTGCCAGCAGTGCGAGCGGGGGGGAAGAATTTGAGCAGTTCTTC. Translating gives CASSASGGEEFEQFF.